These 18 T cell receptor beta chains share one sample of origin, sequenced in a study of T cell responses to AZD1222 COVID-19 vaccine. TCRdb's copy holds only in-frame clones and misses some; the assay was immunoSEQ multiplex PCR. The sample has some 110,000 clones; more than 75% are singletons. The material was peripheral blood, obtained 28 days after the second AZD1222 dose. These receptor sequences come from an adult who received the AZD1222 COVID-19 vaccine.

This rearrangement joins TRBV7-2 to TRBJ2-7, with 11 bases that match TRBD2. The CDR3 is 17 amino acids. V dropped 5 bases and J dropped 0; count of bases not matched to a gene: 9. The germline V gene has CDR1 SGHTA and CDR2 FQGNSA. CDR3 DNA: TGTGCCAGCAGCATACTAGCGGGGGCCTTCAGCTCCTACGAGCAGTACTTC. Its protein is CASSILAGAFSSYEQYF.

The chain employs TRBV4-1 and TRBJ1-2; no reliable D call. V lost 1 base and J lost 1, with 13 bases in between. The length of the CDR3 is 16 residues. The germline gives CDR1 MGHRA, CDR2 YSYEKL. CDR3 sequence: CASSQVWTVNNYGYTF. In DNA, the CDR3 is TGCGCCAGCAGCCAAGTTTGGACGGTAAATAACTATGGCTACACCTTC.

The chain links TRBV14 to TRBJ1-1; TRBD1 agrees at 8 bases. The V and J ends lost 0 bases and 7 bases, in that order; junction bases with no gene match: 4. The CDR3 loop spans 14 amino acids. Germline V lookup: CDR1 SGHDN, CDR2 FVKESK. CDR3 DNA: TGTGCCAGCAGCCAAGATGCCGGGACAGGTGAAGCTTTCTTT. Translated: CASSQDAGTGEAFF.

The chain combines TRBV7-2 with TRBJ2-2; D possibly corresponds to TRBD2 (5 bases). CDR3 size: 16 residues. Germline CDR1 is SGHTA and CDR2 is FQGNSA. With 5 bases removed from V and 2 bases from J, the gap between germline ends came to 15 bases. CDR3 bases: TGTGCCAGCAGCCCCCGGGGTAGCGCCAACACCGGGGAGCTGTTTTTT. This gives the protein CASSPRGSANTGELFF.

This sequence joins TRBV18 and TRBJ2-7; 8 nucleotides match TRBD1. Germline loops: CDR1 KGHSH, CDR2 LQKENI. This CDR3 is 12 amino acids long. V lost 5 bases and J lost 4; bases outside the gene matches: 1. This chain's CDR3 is CASSNRGYEQYF. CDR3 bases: TGTGCCAGCTCAAACAGGGGGTACGAGCAGTACTTC. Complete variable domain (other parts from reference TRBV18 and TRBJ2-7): NAGVMQNPRHLVRRRGQEARLRCSPMKGHSHVYWYRQLPEEGLKFMVYLQKENIIDESGMPKERFSAEFPKEGPSILRIQQVVRGDSAAYFCASSNRGYEQYFGPGTRLTVT.

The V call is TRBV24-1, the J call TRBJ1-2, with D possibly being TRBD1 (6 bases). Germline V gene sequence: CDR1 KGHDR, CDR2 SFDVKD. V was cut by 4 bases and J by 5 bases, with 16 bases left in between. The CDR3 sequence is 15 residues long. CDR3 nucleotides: TGTGCCACCAGTGAAGGGACATCTGCTACTTATGGCTACACCTTC. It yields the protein CATSEGTSATYGYTF.

This CDR3 reads CAISDQQPSSGNTIYF. In DNA form, the CDR3 reads TGTGCCATCAGTGACCAACAGCCATCCTCTGGAAACACCATATATTTT. J is TRBJ1-3 and V is TRBV10-3, with D unclear. V was trimmed by 3 bases and J by 0 bases, leaving 12 bases between them. From germline, CDR1 is ENHRY and CDR2 SYGVKD. This CDR3 spans 16 amino acids.

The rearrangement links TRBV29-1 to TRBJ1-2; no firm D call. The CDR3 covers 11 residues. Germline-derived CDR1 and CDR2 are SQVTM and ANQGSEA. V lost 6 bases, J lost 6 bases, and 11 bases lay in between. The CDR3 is CSVRGGDGYTF. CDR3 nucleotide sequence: TGCAGCGTCCGGGGTGGGGATGGCTACACCTTC.

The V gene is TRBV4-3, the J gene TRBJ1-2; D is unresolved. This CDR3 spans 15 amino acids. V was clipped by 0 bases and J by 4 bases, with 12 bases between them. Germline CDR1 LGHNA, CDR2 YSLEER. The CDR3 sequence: CASSQDRKAFYGYTF. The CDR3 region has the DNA TGCGCCAGCAGCCAAGATCGAAAAGCCTTCTATGGCTACACCTTC.

The CDR3 loop is CASSAGTSGRVAEQFF. Here the CDR3 DNA reads TGCGCCAGCAGTGCCGGGACTAGTGGTCGAGTGGCTGAGCAGTTCTTC. V is TRBV10-2 and J is TRBJ2-1; 8 positions match TRBD2. CDR3 length equals 16 residues. Germline-derived CDR1 and CDR2 are WSHSY and SAAADI. The V and J ends lost 4 bases and 9 bases, in that order; junction bases with no gene match: 14.

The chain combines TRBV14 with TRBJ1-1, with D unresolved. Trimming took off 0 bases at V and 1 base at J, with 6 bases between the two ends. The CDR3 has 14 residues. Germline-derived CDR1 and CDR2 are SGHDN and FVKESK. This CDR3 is CASSQDTGNTEAFF. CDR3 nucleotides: TGTGCCAGCAGCCAAGATACCGGGAACACTGAAGCTTTCTTT.

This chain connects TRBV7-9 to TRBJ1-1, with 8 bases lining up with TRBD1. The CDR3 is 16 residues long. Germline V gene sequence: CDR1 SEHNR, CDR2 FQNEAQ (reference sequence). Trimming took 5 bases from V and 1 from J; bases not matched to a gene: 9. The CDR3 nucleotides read TGTGCCAGCAGCCCAGGGGGCCATGCCCAGAACACTGAAGCTTTCTTT. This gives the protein CASSPGGHAQNTEAFF.

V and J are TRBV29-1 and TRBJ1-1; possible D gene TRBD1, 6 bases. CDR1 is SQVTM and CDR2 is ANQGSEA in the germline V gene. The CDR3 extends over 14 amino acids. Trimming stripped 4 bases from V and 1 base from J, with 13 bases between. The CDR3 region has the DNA TGCAGCGTTGCTGGGGGGCAGGAGAACACTGAAGCTTTCTTT. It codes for CSVAGGQENTEAFF.

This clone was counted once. The CDR3 bases are TGTGCCAGCAGTTACCCTGCGACAGGGATCAGCTCTGGGGCCAACGTCCTGACTTTC. This gives the protein CASSYPATGISSGANVLTF. V usage is TRBV6-2 or TRBV6-3 and J usage is TRBJ2-6; 7 nucleotides line up with TRBD1. V shed 2 bases, J shed 0 bases, and the junction held 10 bases outside the gene matches. From germline, CDR1 is MNHEY and CDR2 SVGEGT. This CDR3 has 19 amino acids.

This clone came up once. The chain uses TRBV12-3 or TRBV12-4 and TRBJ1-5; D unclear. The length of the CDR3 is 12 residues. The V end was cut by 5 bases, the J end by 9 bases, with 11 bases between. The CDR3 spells CASSPEKRPQHF. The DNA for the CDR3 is TGTGCCAGCAGTCCAGAGAAGCGGCCCCAGCATTTT.

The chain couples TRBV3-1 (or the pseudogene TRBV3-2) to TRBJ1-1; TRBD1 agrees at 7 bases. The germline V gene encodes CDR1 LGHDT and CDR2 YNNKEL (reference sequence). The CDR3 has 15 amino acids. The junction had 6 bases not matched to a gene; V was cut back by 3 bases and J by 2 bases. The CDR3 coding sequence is TGTGCCAGCAGCCAGGCCGGGACAGCAAACACTGAAGCTTTCTTT. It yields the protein CASSQAGTANTEAFF.

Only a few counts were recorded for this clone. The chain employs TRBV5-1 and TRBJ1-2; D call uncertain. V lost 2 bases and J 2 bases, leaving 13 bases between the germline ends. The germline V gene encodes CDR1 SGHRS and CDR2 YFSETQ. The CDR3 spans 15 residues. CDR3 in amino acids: CASSFDGASNYGYTF. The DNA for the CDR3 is TGCGCCAGCAGCTTCGACGGAGCTTCCAACTATGGCTACACCTTC. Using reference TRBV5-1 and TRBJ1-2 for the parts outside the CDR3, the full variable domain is KAGVTQTPRYLIKTRGQQVTLSCSPISGHRSVSWYQQTPGQGLQFLFEYFSETQRNKGNFPGRFSGRQFSNSRSEMNVSTLELGDSALYLCASSFDGASNYGYTFGSGTRLTVV.

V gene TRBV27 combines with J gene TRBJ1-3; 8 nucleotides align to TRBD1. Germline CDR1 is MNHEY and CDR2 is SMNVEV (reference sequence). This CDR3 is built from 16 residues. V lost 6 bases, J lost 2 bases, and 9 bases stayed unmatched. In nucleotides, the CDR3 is TGTGCCAGCAGGCCCGGGTTCAGGGGGCCTGGAAACACCATATATTTT. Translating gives CASRPGFRGPGNTIYF.